This T cell receptor beta chain appears in the sequencing data of a study of T cells in Graves' hyperthyroidism and ophthalmopathy. Amplified regions were TCR beta CDR3 sequences from RNA transcripts. The HTBI primer set drove a first-round RT-PCR of the TCR CDR3. Each CDR3 protein gets one entry after TCRdb re-called the multiplex PCR reads with MiXCR. The sample lists around 280,000 distinct CDR3 sequences, 12% to 15% occurring once. Calling Graves' hyperthyroidism stable meant ophthalmopathy did not progress within 18 months. Patients aged 18 to 65 had newly diagnosed hyperthyroidism that had lasted under 2 months. Clinical symptoms, serum thyroxine, TRAb, thyroid ultrasound and orbital computed tomography informed diagnoses. General study points: Separation of ophthalmopathy from stable hyperthyroidism was achieved by a 13 V-J model.

The CDR3 length is 15 residues. The germline gives CDR1 MNHNS, CDR2 SASEGT. The V end was cut by 5 bases, the J end by 3 bases, with 14 bases between. This clonotype occurred a few times. As yet, its antigen is unknown. This chain connects TRBV6-1 to TRBJ2-1, with D perhaps being TRBD1 or TRBD2 (6 bases each). The source is a woman in her 40s with Graves' hyperthyroidism. Sequenced: blood. CDR3 loop: CASSHSGGGYNEQFF. In DNA form, the CDR3 reads TGTGCCAGCAGTCATAGCGGAGGGGGCTACAATGAGCAGTTCTTC.